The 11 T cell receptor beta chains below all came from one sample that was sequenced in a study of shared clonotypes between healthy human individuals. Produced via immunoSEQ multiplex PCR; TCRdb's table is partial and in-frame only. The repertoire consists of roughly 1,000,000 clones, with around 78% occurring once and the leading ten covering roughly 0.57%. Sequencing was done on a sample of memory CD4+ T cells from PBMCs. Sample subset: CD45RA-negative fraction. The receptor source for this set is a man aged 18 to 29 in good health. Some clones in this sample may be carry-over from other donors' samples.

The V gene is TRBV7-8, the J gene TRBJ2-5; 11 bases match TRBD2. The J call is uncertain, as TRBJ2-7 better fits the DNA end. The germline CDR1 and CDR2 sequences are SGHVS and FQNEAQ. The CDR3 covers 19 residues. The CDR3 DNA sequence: TGTGCCAGCAGCTTAGACCGACCGAAGACTAGCGGGAAGATCTACGAGCAGTACTTC. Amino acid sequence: CASSLDRPKTSGKIYEQYF.

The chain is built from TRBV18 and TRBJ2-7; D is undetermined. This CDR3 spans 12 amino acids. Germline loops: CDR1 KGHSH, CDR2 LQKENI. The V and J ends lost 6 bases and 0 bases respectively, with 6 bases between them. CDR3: CASSQNSYEQYF. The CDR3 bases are TGTGCCAGCTCCCAGAACTCCTACGAGCAGTACTTC.

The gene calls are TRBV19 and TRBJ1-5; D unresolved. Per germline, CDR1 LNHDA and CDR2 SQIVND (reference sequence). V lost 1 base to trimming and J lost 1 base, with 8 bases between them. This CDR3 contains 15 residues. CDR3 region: CASSIGGYSNQPQHF. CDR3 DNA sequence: TGTGCCAGTAGTATAGGAGGGTACAGCAATCAGCCCCAGCATTTT.

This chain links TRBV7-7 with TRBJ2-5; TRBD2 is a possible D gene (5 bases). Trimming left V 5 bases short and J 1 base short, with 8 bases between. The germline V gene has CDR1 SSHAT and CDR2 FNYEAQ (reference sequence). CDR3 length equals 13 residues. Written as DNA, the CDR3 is TGTGCCAGCAGCCCCCGGGGCCAAGAGACCCAGTACTTC. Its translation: CASSPRGQETQYF.

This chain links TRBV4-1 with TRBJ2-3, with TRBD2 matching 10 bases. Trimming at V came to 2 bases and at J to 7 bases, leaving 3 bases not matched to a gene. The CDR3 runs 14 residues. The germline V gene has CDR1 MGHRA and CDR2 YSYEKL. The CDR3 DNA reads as TGCGCCAGCAGCCAACTAGCGGGAGCGAATACGCAGTATTTT. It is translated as CASSQLAGANTQYF.

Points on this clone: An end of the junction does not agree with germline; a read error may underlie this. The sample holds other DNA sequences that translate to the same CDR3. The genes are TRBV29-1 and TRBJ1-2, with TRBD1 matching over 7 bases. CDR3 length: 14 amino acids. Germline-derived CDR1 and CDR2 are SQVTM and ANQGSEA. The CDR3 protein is CSVEGRGLNYGYTF. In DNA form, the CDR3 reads TGCAGCGTCGAAGGGAGGGGGCTTAACTATGGCTACACCTTC.

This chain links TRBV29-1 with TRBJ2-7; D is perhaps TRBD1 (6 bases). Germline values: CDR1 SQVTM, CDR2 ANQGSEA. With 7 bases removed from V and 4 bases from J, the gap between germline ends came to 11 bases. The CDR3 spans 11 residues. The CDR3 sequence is CSASDRYEQYF. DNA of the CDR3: TGCAGCGCCTCCGACAGGTACGAGCAGTACTTC.

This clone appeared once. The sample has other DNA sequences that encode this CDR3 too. The DNA of the CDR3 is TGTGCCAGCAGCTTAGGACTAGCGGAGACCTACGAGCAGTACTTC. Its protein is CASSLGLAETYEQYF. The chain uses TRBV11-2 and TRBJ2-7, with 9 bases aligning to TRBD2. Germline CDR1 is SGHAT and CDR2 is FQNNGV. V trimming: 1 base; J trimming: 2 bases; junction bases outside the gene matches: 3. The CDR3 contains 15 residues. The complete variable domain, with remaining parts taken from reference TRBV11-2 and TRBJ2-7, reads EAGVAQSPRYKIIEKRQSVAFWCNPISGHATLYWYQQILGQGPKLLIQFQNNGVVDDSQLPKDRFSAERLKGVDSTLKIQPAKLEDSAVYLCASSLGLAETYEQYFGPGTRLTVT.

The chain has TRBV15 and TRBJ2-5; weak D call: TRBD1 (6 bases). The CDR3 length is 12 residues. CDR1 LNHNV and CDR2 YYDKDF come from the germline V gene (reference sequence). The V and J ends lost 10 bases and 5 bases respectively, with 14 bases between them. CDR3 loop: CAISQGWETQYF. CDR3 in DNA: TGTGCCATCTCACAGGGTTGGGAGACCCAGTACTTC.

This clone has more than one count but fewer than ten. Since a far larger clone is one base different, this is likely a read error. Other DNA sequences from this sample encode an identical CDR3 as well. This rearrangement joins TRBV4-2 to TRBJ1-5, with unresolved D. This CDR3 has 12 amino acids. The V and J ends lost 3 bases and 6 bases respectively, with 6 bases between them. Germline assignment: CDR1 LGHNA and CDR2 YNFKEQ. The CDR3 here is CASSQDGQPQHF. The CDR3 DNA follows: TGTGCCAGCAGCCAGGACGGTCAGCCCCAGCATTTT.

In DNA form, the CDR3 reads TGTGCCAGCAGCCGGGGAACCTACGAGCAGTACTTC. Its translation: CASSRGTYEQYF. This rearrangement joins TRBV5-6 to TRBJ2-7, with D perhaps TRBD2 (5 bases). CDR1 SGHDT and CDR2 YYEEEE come from the germline V gene. There are 12 residues in the CDR3. V lost 4 bases, J lost 2 bases, and 7 bases lay in between.